This TCR beta chain came from a study of T-cell memory formation after mild COVID-19. At the level of the study: In these data, TCR clusters were largely donor specific. The study, taken as a whole, reports: Several responding clones turned up in pre-infection memory, indicating that cross-reactive memory may have taken part.

TCRalpha and TCRbeta libraries used 5'RACE with constant-segment primers and UMIs. TCRdb ran MiXCR on the 5' RACE reads and lists one entry per CDR3 protein. The data contain around 420,000 distinct CDR3 sequences, 20% to 25% of them seen just once; the ten biggest clones take up 8.5% to 9%. The V gene's germline CDR1 is SGHAT and CDR2 FQNNGV. The V gene lost 0 bases and the J gene lost 2 bases, with 11 bases spanning the gap. The CDR3 sequence is 16 residues long. For this clonotype: As yet, its antigen is unknown.

The sequenced sample was PBMCs or a T cell subset sorted from them (not recorded which). V is TRBV11-2 and J is TRBJ1-3; D might be TRBD1 (6 bases). The source is an adult woman who had mild COVID-19 (a few samples of this study predate the infection). Cell type and time point are not known. The CDR3 protein is CASSLEWGATGNTIYF. The CDR3 coding sequence is TGTGCCAGCAGCTTAGAGTGGGGGGCAACTGGAAACACCATATATTTT. Supplemented by reference TRBV11-2 and TRBJ1-3, the full variable domain reads EAGVAQSPRYKIIEKRQSVAFWCNPISGHATLYWYQQILGQGPKLLIQFQNNGVVDDSQLPKDRFSAERLKGVDSTLKIQPAKLEDSAVYLCASSLEWGATGNTIYFGEGSWLTVV.